This entry features one TCR beta chain sequence. This entry is derived from a study of PD-1 blockade in classical Hodgkin lymphoma. TCRdb keeps only in-frame clones here, not all; method: immunoSEQ multiplex PCR. Seen here are approximately 13,000 clones, about 90% observed once, and the top ten hold more than 20%. With no exception, relapse followed autologous stem cell transplantation in all patients, and brentuximab vedotin exposure varied. CDR1 and CDR2 from the germline V gene are LNHDA and SQIVND (reference sequence). This CDR3 spans 15 amino acids. Trimming removed 5 bases at V and 3 bases at J, with 16 bases between.

The genes are TRBV19 and TRBJ1-1; TRBD1 might be the D (5 bases). The receptor was derived from a human donor with classical Hodgkin lymphoma. The source material was peripheral blood mononuclear cells (PBMCs), sampled at baseline. The CDR3 bases are TGTGCCAGTAGTCCTTTGTGGGACTCCTACACTGAAGCTTTCTTT. This sequence encodes CASSPLWDSYTEAFF.